This TCR beta chain came from a study of T-cell memory formation after mild COVID-19. Germline V lookup: CDR1 MNHEY, CDR2 SVGAGI. The CDR3 runs 15 residues. Between the trimmed V and J ends, which lost 0 bases and 0 bases, there was a span of 9 bases. TCR alpha and TCR beta cDNA libraries carrying sample barcodes and UMIs were produced by 5'RACE using constant-segment primers. TCRdb re-called the 5' RACE reads through MiXCR, storing one row per CDR3 protein. The table has approximately 250,000 distinct CDR3 sequences, 15% to 20% seen once. Study outcomes and limitations: Prior to infection, memory already included some responding clones, suggesting cross-reactive memory joined. Clones contracting over day 15 to 85 were CD4/CD8 balanced, with later expanders leaning CD4+.

This clonotype showed up just a few times. The antigen is not known. The receptor was isolated from a man between 18 and 35 years old who had mild COVID-19 (a few samples of this study predate the infection). Cell type and time point are not known. The sequencing input was PBMCs or a T cell subset sorted from them (not recorded which). This chain connects TRBV6-5 to TRBJ2-7; D gene unclear. Here the CDR3 reads CASSYSGVPSYEQYF. The CDR3 nucleotides read TGTGCCAGCAGTTACTCTGGGGTCCCCTCCTACGAGCAGTACTTC.